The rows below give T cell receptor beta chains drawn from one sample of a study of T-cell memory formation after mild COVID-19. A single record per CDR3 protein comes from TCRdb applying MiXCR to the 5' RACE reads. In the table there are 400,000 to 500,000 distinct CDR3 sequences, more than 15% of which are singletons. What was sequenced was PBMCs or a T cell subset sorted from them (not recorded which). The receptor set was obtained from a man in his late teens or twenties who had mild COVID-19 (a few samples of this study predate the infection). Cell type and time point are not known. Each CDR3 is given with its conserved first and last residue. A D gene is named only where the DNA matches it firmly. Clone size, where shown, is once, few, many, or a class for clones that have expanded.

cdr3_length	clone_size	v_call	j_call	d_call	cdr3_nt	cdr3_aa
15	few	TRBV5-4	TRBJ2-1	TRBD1	TGTGCCAGCAGCTTTGGGACAGGGCAGTGGAATGAGCAGTTCTTC	CASSFGTGQWNEQFF
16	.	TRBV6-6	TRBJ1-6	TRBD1	TGTGCCAGCAGTGCCATCAGGGGGCAAGATAATTCACCCCTCCACTTT	CASSAIRGQDNSPLHF
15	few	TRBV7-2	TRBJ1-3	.	TGTGCCAGCAGAGCCGACAGGTTGTTTGGAAACACCATATATTTT	CASRADRLFGNTIYF
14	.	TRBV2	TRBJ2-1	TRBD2	TGTGCCAGCAGTGGGGGACTAGCGGGAGGGGAGCAGTTCTTC	CASSGGLAGGEQFF
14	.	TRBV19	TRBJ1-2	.	TGTGCCAGTAGTATAGTACCCACGGTCTATGGCTACACCTTC	CASSIVPTVYGYTF
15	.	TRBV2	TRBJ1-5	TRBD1	TGTGCCAGCAGCCCCGGGACAGGGAGCAATCAGCCCCAGCATTTT	CASSPGTGSNQPQHF
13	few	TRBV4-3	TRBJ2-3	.	TGCGCCAGCAGTTGGGGGGCGGGGGATACGCAGTATTTT	CASSWGAGDTQYF
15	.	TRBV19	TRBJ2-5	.	TGTGCCAGTAGTATTAGAGGGACCGCGGAGGAGACCCAGTACTTC	CASSIRGTAEETQYF
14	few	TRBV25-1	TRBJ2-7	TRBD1	TGTGCCAGCAGTGAAGGACAGGGGGCTGTAGAGCAGTACTTC	CASSEGQGAVEQYF
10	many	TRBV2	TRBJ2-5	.	TGTGCCAGCGGGGGTGAGACCCAGTACTTC	CASGGETQYF
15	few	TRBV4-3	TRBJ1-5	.	TGCGCCAGCAGCCGGGACTGGAATAGCAATCAGCCCCAGCATTTT	CASSRDWNSNQPQHF
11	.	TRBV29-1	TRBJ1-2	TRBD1	TGCAGCGGAACGACAGGGTTTGGCTACACCTTC	CSGTTGFGYTF
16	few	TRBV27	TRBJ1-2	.	TGTGCCAGCAGTTTATCGAGGAGGGGCCCGGTGGGAGGCTACACCTTC	CASSLSRRGPVGGYTF
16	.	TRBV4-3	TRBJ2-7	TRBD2	TGCGCCAGCAGCCAACGTGGGACTAGCGGGGTCCACGAGCAGTACTTC	CASSQRGTSGVHEQYF
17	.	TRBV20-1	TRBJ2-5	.	TGCAGTGCTAGAGGGAGGGCGGGACAAAGATACCAAGAGACCCAGTACTTC	CSARGRAGQRYQETQYF
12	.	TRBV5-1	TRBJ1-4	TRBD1	TGCGCCAGCAGCCTGGAAGGGGGACAGCCGTTTTTT	CASSLEGGQPFF
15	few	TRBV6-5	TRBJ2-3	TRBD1	TGTGCCAGCAGTCCGGGACAGGGGATAACAGATACGCAGTATTTT	CASSPGQGITDTQYF
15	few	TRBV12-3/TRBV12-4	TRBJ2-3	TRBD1	TGTGCCAGCAGATCCCGGGACAGGTCACCAGATACGCAGTATTTT	CASRSRDRSPDTQYF
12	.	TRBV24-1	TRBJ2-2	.	TGTGCCACCAGTGATTATGCCGGGGAGCTGTTTTTT	CATSDYAGELFF
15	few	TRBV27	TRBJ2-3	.	TGTGCCAGCAGTTTAGTGGCGGGGCGGGGAGATACGCAGTATTTT	CASSLVAGRGDTQYF
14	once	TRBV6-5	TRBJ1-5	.	TGTGCCAGCAGTCGAGGGCCCCACAATCAGCCCCAGCATTTT	CASSRGPHNQPQHF
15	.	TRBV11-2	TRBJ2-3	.	TGTGCCAGCAGCCGGAGATGGGAGGGCACAGATACGCAGTATTTT	CASSRRWEGTDTQYF
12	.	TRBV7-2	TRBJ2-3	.	TGTGCCAGCAGCTTTATGTGGGATACGCAGTATTTT	CASSFMWDTQYF
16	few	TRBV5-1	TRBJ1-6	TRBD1	TGCGCCAGCAGCTTGGACGTCGGGACAGGGGGCAAGGACCTCCACTTT	CASSLDVGTGGKDLHF
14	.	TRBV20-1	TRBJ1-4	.	TGCAGTGCTAGAGATGCCAGGGAGGGAGAAAAACTGTTTTTT	CSARDAREGEKLFF
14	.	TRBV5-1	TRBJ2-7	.	TGCGCCAGCAGCTTGGGGGACCCGAGTTACGAGCAGTACTTC	CASSLGDPSYEQYF
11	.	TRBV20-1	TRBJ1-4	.	TGCAGTGCCCCCGGACGGGGGAAACTGTTTTTT	CSAPGRGKLFF
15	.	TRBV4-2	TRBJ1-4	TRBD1	TGTGCCAGCAGCCAATGGACAGGGTTTAGGGAAAAACTGTTTTTT	CASSQWTGFREKLFF
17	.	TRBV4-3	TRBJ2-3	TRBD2	TGCGCCAGCAGCCAAGATCGTAGCGGGGGGGTCACAGATACGCAGTATTTT	CASSQDRSGGVTDTQYF
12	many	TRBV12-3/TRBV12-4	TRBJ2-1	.	TGTGCCAGCAGTTTGCAGTACAATGAGCAGTTCTTC	CASSLQYNEQFF
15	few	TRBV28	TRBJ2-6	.	TGTGCCAGCAGCCCTCCCCGCTCTGGGGCCAACGTCCTGACTTTC	CASSPPRSGANVLTF
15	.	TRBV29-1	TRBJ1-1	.	TGCAGCGTTGAAGGGGCGATGACAGACAACACTGAAGCTTTCTTT	CSVEGAMTDNTEAFF
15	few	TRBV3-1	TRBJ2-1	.	TGTGCCAGCAGCCAAGATCTACGGCTTTACAATGAGCAGTTCTTC	CASSQDLRLYNEQFF
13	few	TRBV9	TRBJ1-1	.	TGTGCCAGCAGCGAATATTTTCGCGCTGAAGCTTTCTTT	CASSEYFRAEAFF
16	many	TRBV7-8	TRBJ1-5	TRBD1	TGTGCCAGCAGCCCCCGACAGGGCGGTTTTCATCAGCCCCAGCATTTT	CASSPRQGGFHQPQHF
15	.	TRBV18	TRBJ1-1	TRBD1	TGTGCCAGCTCACCCTCCGCCGGGACAGGGGGCGACGCTTTCTTT	CASSPSAGTGGDAFF
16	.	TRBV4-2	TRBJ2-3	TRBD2	TGTGCCAGCAGCCGGCTACTAGCGGGGGGGCCTGATACGCAGTATTTT	CASSRLLAGGPDTQYF
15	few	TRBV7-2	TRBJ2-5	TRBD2	TGTGCCAGCAGCCCTGGACTAGCGAACCAAGAGACCCAGTACTTC	CASSPGLANQETQYF
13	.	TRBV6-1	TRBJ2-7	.	TGTGCCAGTCGAGAAGGAGGGCGCTACGAGCAGTACTTC	CASREGGRYEQYF
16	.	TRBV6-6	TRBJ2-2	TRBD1	TGTGCCAGCAGTTTTTCAGGGGGCATTAACACCGGGGAGCTGTTTTTT	CASSFSGGINTGELFF
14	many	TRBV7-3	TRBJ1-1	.	TGTGCCAGCAGCCAGAACGCAGGGGAAACTGAAGCTTTCTTT	CASSQNAGETEAFF
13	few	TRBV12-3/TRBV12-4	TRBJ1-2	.	TGTGCCAGCAGTTTGAAGACAGATGGTGGCTACACCTTC	CASSLKTDGGYTF
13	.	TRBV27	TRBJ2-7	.	TGTGCCAGCAGTCTCCTTTTAGGGAGGGAGCAGTACTTC	CASSLLLGREQYF
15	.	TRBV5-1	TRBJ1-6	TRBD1	TGCGCCAGCAGCAGGACCGGGACAGGGGATTCACCCCTCCACTTT	CASSRTGTGDSPLHF